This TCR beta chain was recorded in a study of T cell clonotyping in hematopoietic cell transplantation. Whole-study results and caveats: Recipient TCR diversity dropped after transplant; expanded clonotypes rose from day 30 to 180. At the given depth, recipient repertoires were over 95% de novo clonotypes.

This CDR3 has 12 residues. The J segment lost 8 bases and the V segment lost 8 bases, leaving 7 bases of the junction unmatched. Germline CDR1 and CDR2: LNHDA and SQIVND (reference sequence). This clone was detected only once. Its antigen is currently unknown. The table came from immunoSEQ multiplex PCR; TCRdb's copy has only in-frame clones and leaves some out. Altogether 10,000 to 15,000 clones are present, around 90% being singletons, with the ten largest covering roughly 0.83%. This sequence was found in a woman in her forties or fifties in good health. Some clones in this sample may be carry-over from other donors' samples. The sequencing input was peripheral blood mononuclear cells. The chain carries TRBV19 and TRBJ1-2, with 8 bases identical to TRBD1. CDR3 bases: TGTGCCAGTGGACAGGGAGTAACAGGCTACACCTTC. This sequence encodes CASGQGVTGYTF.